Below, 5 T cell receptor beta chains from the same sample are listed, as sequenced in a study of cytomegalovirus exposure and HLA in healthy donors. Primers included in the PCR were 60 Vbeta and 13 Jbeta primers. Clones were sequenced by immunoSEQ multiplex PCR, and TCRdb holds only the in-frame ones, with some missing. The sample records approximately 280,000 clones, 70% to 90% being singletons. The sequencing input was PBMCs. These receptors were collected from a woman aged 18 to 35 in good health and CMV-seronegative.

CDR3: CASSYGPGVVITEAFF. The CDR3 nucleotides read TGTGCCAGCAGTTACGGGCCGGGGGTCGTGATAACTGAAGCTTTCTTT. The chain links TRBV6-5 to TRBJ1-1, with TRBD1 as a possible D gene (5 bases). The V gene lost 2 bases and the J gene lost 5 bases, with 18 bases spanning the gap. Germline values: CDR1 MNHEY, CDR2 SVGAGI. This CDR3 region has 16 residues.

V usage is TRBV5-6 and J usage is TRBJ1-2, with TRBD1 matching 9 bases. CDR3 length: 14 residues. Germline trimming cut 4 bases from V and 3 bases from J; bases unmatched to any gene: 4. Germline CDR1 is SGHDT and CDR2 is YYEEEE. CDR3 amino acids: CASSPGQGYYGYTF. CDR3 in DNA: TGTGCCAGCAGCCCGGGACAGGGCTACTATGGCTACACCTTC.

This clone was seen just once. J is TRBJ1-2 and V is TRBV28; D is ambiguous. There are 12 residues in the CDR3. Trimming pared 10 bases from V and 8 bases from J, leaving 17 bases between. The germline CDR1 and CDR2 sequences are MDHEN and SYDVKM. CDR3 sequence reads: CATTGLTRGYTF. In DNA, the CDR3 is TGTGCCACTACCGGGTTAACCCGGGGCTACACCTTC.

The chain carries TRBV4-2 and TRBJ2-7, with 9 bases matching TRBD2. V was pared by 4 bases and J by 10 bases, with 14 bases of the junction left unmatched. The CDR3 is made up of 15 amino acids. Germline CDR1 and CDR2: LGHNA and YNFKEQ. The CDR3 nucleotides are TGTGCCAGCAGCCCAATGTCTTGCGGGGGGGCAGGACAGTACTTC. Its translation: CASSPMSCGGAGQYF.

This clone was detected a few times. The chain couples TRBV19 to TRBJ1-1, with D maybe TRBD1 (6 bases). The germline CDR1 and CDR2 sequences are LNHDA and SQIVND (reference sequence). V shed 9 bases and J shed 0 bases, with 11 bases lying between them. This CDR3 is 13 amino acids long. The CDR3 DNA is TGTGCCAGCGTTACAGGGTTGAACACTGAAGCTTTCTTT. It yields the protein CASVTGLNTEAFF. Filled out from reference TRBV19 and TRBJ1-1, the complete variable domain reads DGGITQSPKYLFRKEGQNVTLSCEQNLNHDAMYWYRQDPGQGLRLIYYSQIVNDFQKGDIAEGYSVSREKKESFPLTVTSAQKNPTAFYLCASVTGLNTEAFFGQGTRLTVV.